The rows below give T cell receptor beta chains drawn from one sample of a study of cytomegalovirus exposure and HLA in healthy donors. Some clones are missing from TCRdb's copy, which holds only in-frame ones; the method was immunoSEQ multiplex PCR. The table lists 200,000 to 250,000 clones, around 80% of them singletons. The sequenced sample consisted of PBMCs. Receptor source: a young woman in good health and CMV-seropositive. Each CDR3 is given with its conserved first and last residue. D genes are given only for firm matches. The size of a clone is reported for some rows only, either as once, few or many, or as a class for expanded clones.

.	15	TRBJ1-1	TRBD1	TRBV5-1	TGCGCCAGCAGCCCGACGGGACAGATGAACACTGAAGCTTTCTTT	CASSPTGQMNTEAFF
.	15	TRBJ2-7	.	TRBV2	TGTGCCAGCAGTCCTCCCGGAGGGCAAGCTTACGAGCAGTACTTC	CASSPPGGQAYEQYF
.	14	TRBJ2-7	.	TRBV30	TGTGCCTGGGCGAACAGGTGGAGCTCCTACGAGCAGTACTTC	CAWANRWSSYEQYF
.	15	TRBJ1-1	.	TRBV18	TGTGCCAGCTCACCTGGGGGTATGGGGAACACTGAAGCTTTCTTT	CASSPGGMGNTEAFF
.	14	TRBJ2-7	.	TRBV4-3	TGCGCCAGCAGCCAAGATTCAACCAGCTACGAGCAGTACTTC	CASSQDSTSYEQYF
.	14	TRBJ1-2	.	TRBV7-8	TGTGCCAGCAGCCTTGACAGGCCAAACTATGGCTACACCTTC	CASSLDRPNYGYTF
.	12	TRBJ2-7	.	TRBV7-9	TGTGCCAGCAGCCAAGAGGTGTACGAGCAGTACTTC	CASSQEVYEQYF
.	16	TRBJ2-7	TRBD1	TRBV5-4	TGTGCCAGCAGTTCAGACAGGGACAGATTAACCTACGAGCAGTACTTC	CASSSDRDRLTYEQYF
.	14	TRBJ1-3	.	TRBV25-1	TGTGCCAGCATGAAGAACCAGGGAGGAAACACCATATATTTT	CASMKNQGGNTIYF
.	13	TRBJ2-7	TRBD1	TRBV5-1	TGCGCCAGCAGCCCGGCAGGGGGTTACGAGCAGTACTTC	CASSPAGGYEQYF
.	13	TRBJ1-2	.	TRBV28	TGTGCCAGCAGTACGCAGTCCCGGCGGGGCTACACCTTC	CASSTQSRRGYTF
.	13	TRBJ1-5	.	TRBV5-5	TGTGCCAGCAGCAATCCAGGGTCTCAGCCCCAGCATTTT	CASSNPGSQPQHF
.	15	TRBJ1-2	TRBD1	TRBV19	TGTGCCAGTAGTATGAACATACAGGGGAGCGATGGCTACACCTTC	CASSMNIQGSDGYTF
.	15	TRBJ2-7	.	TRBV30	TGTGCCTGGAGTCGGAGTCGCCCGAGCTCCTACGAGCAGTACTTC	CAWSRSRPSSYEQYF
few	12	TRBJ2-7	.	TRBV5-1	TGCGCCAGCAGCGACACTAGTTACGAGCAGTACTTC	CASSDTSYEQYF
.	12	TRBJ1-1	.	TRBV6-5	TGTGCCAGCAGTTACCCGCCATCTGAAGCTTTCTTT	CASSYPPSEAFF
once	20	TRBJ2-7	.	TRBV30	TGTGCCTGGAGTGTACCATATCGGACAGTCTCCCTGGAAAGGGCCTACGAGCAGTACTTC	CAWSVPYRTVSLERAYEQYF
few	13	TRBJ1-2	.	TRBV5-1	TGCGCCAGCAGCCCGGACCCTCTCTTAGGCTACACCTTC	CASSPDPLLGYTF
.	17	TRBJ1-2	TRBD1	TRBV5-4	TGTGCCAGCAGCTTGCCCTCGTACCGGGACAGAAGCTATGGCTACACCTTC	CASSLPSYRDRSYGYTF
.	13	TRBJ1-2	.	TRBV29-1	TGCAGCGTTAAAGGGACGTTTAACTATGGCTACACCTTC	CSVKGTFNYGYTF
few	12	TRBJ1-2	.	TRBV30	TGTGCCTGGAGTCAGCAGAACTATGGCTACACCTTC	CAWSQQNYGYTF
.	16	TRBJ2-3	TRBD1	TRBV28	TGTGCCAGCAGTTCCGACAGGGCCTCTAGCACAGATACGCAGTATTTT	CASSSDRASSTDTQYF
.	16	TRBJ2-7	.	TRBV2	TGTGCCAGCAGCGTCCTTGGGACGGTGAGCTCCTACGAGCAGTACTTC	CASSVLGTVSSYEQYF
.	12	TRBJ2-7	.	TRBV29-1	TGCAGCGTTGCATCGGGGGCTCGGGAGCAGTACTTC	CSVASGAREQYF
.	14	TRBJ1-1	.	TRBV5-1	TGCGCCAGCAGCCCACAGGGCGGGGACACTGAAGCTTTCTTT	CASSPQGGDTEAFF
.	16	TRBJ1-2	TRBD1	TRBV5-4	TGTGCCAGCAGCTTGGAAGGGACAGGGAGTAACTATGGCTACACCTTC	CASSLEGTGSNYGYTF
.	15	TRBJ1-5	.	TRBV2	TGTGCCAGCGCCTATGAGGGCAGGGGCAATCAGCCCCAGCATTTT	CASAYEGRGNQPQHF
.	12	TRBJ2-7	TRBD2	TRBV5-1	TGCGCCAGCAGAGCGGGAGAGTACGAGCAGTACTTC	CASRAGEYEQYF
.	14	TRBJ2-7	.	TRBV11-3	TGTGCCAGCAGCCCCCCGACAGAATCCTACGAGCAGTACTTC	CASSPPTESYEQYF
.	14	TRBJ2-7	TRBD1	TRBV27	TGTGCCAGCAGCAACAGGGGAGCGGCCTACGAGCAGTACTTC	CASSNRGAAYEQYF
.	13	TRBJ2-3	.	TRBV7-8	TGTGCCAGCAGCTTATATAGCACAGATACGCAGTATTTT	CASSLYSTDTQYF
.	13	TRBJ2-5	.	TRBV6-5	TGTGCCAGCAGCCGAAACACCCAAGAGACCCAGTACTTC	CASSRNTQETQYF
.	11	TRBJ1-1	.	TRBV9	TGTGCCAGCAGTTCAGGAGATGAAGCTTTCTTT	CASSSGDEAFF
few	14	TRBJ1-2	.	TRBV5-1	TGCGCCAGCAGCTTGCAGGGGAGTGCCTATGGCTACACCTTC	CASSLQGSAYGYTF
.	13	TRBJ1-1	.	TRBV27	TGTGCCAGCAGTTTATCTGAGAACACTGAAGCTTTCTTT	CASSLSENTEAFF
few	15	TRBJ2-3	TRBD2	TRBV6-5	TGTGCCAGCAGTTACTCTAGCGGGAGCCCAGATACGCAGTATTTT	CASSYSSGSPDTQYF
.	15	TRBJ2-1	TRBD2	TRBV25-1	TGTGCCAGCAGTGAAAGCGGGATAGGGAGTAATGAGCAGTTCTTC	CASSESGIGSNEQFF
.	17	TRBJ1-4	.	TRBV7-2	TGTGCCAGCAGCTTAGCGCGCAGGGTAGAGTCTAATGAAAAACTGTTTTTT	CASSLARRVESNEKLFF
few	14	TRBJ1-5	.	TRBV28	TGTGCCAGCACAGGGGCCCCCGGCAATCAGCCCCAGCATTTT	CASTGAPGNQPQHF
.	15	TRBJ1-2	TRBD1	TRBV6-6	TGTGCCAGCAGTTACTCCGGGACAGGGATAGTAGGCTACACCTTC	CASSYSGTGIVGYTF
once	11	TRBJ2-1	.	TRBV20-1	TGCAGTGCAGATGATTACAATGAGCAGTTCTTC	CSADDYNEQFF
.	15	TRBJ2-7	.	TRBV30	TGTGCCTGGAGTGTATATGGCGCGCCCTCCTACGAGCAGTACTTC	CAWSVYGAPSYEQYF
.	13	TRBJ2-5	.	TRBV2	TGTGCCAGCAGTGCCGCGATAGGGGCACTCCAGTACTTC	CASSAAIGALQYF
.	13	TRBJ1-1	.	TRBV30	TGTGCCTGGAAGGGCCGCATGAACACTGAAGCTTTCTTT	CAWKGRMNTEAFF
.	14	TRBJ1-3	.	TRBV27	TGTGCCAGCAGTCTGACAGTCCCCGGAAACACCATATATTTT	CASSLTVPGNTIYF
.	14	TRBJ1-1	.	TRBV7-2	TGTGCCAGCAGCTCCCAGACCCAGAACACTGAAGCTTTCTTT	CASSSQTQNTEAFF
.	14	TRBJ2-7	.	TRBV23-1	TGCGCCAGCAGTCAAGAGGTGACTGGCGTCGAGCAGTACTTC	CASSQEVTGVEQYF
.	16	TRBJ1-5	TRBD1	TRBV5-6	TGTGCCAGCAGCTTAGGACAGGGCGTTGGAAATCAGCCCCAGCATTTT	CASSLGQGVGNQPQHF
.	15	TRBJ2-3	.	TRBV6-5	TGTGCCAGCAGGGAACAGGTGTCTAGCACAGATACGCAGTATTTT	CASREQVSSTDTQYF